Listed below are T cell receptor beta chains from one sample, sequenced in a study of CD8+ T cells in alopecia areata. Sequenced by immunoSEQ multiplex PCR; TCRdb stores in-frame clones only, minus some. The sample has roughly 250,000 clones, less than 80% seen once. The sample consisted of CD4+ T cells sorted from blood, taken at week 0. The receptors were gathered from a human donor with alopecia areata. CDR3s include the opening cysteine and the closing phenylalanine or tryptophan. D genes are given only for firm matches. Only some rows state a clone size, as once, few, many or a class for expanded clones.

len: 14; j_gene: TRBJ2-5; v_gene: TRBV7-2; d_gene: TRBD1; abundance: NA; CDR3nt: TGTGCCAGCAGCTTAAAGACAGGGCGGGAGACCCAGTACTTC; CDR3aa: CASSLKTGRETQYF
len: 13; j_gene: TRBJ2-5; v_gene: TRBV29-1; d_gene: NA; abundance: few; CDR3nt: TGCAGCGCCCCCCACGGGGGCACCGGGACCCAGTACTTC; CDR3aa: CSAPHGGTGTQYF
len: 13; j_gene: TRBJ2-3; v_gene: TRBV11-2; d_gene: NA; abundance: NA; CDR3nt: TGTGCCACCCGAAGTCTCCTTTGGGATACGCAGTATTTT; CDR3aa: CATRSLLWDTQYF
len: 15; j_gene: TRBJ1-2; v_gene: TRBV5-6; d_gene: NA; abundance: NA; CDR3nt: TGTGCCAGCAGCCTAAGTCCGGACAGTAGCTATGGCTACACCTTC; CDR3aa: CASSLSPDSSYGYTF
len: 14; j_gene: TRBJ2-2; v_gene: TRBV29-1; d_gene: TRBD1; abundance: NA; CDR3nt: TGCAGCGCCCGGGACAGGGTTATCACCGGGGAGCTGTTTTTT; CDR3aa: CSARDRVITGELFF
len: 15; j_gene: TRBJ2-2; v_gene: TRBV5-6; d_gene: NA; abundance: NA; CDR3nt: TGTGCCAGCAGCTTGAGTAGATCTAACACCGGGGAGCTGTTTTTT; CDR3aa: CASSLSRSNTGELFF
len: 14; j_gene: TRBJ1-1; v_gene: TRBV29-1; d_gene: TRBD1; abundance: NA; CDR3nt: TGCAGCGCACTCGGACAGGGAATGAACACTGAAGCTTTCTTT; CDR3aa: CSALGQGMNTEAFF
len: 15; j_gene: TRBJ2-4; v_gene: TRBV5-1; d_gene: NA; abundance: NA; CDR3nt: TGCGCCCGGACGGAGGGAATCCTAGCCAAAAACATTCAGTACTTC; CDR3aa: CARTEGILAKNIQYF
len: 11; j_gene: TRBJ2-1; v_gene: TRBV20-1; d_gene: NA; abundance: NA; CDR3nt: TGCAGTGCTAGTATTAGAAATGAGCAGTTCTTC; CDR3aa: CSASIRNEQFF
len: 13; j_gene: TRBJ2-7; v_gene: TRBV6-5; d_gene: NA; abundance: NA; CDR3nt: TGTGCCAGCAGTTATCAGGGAACCTACGAGCAGTACTTC; CDR3aa: CASSYQGTYEQYF
len: 14; j_gene: TRBJ2-5; v_gene: TRBV9; d_gene: NA; abundance: NA; CDR3nt: TGTGCCAGCAGCGTAGCGGCCGGCCAAGAGACCCAGTACTTC; CDR3aa: CASSVAAGQETQYF
len: 16; j_gene: TRBJ1-2; v_gene: TRBV5-1; d_gene: TRBD1; abundance: few; CDR3nt: TGCGCCAGCAGCCAGCGAACCGGGACAGTTAACTATGGCTACACCTTC; CDR3aa: CASSQRTGTVNYGYTF
len: 13; j_gene: TRBJ1-2; v_gene: TRBV10-3; d_gene: NA; abundance: few; CDR3nt: TGTGCCATCAGTACGGACAGCTTCTATGGCTACACCTTC; CDR3aa: CAISTDSFYGYTF
len: 15; j_gene: TRBJ1-1; v_gene: TRBV29-1; d_gene: NA; abundance: NA; CDR3nt: TGCAGCGTTGCGACTTCGTCAGGGGTTGAGGCTGAAGCTTTCTTT; CDR3aa: CSVATSSGVEAEAFF
len: 11; j_gene: TRBJ2-3; v_gene: TRBV6-5; d_gene: NA; abundance: NA; CDR3nt: TGTGCCAGCAGTGAGTGGGATACGCAGTATTTT; CDR3aa: CASSEWDTQYF
len: 11; j_gene: TRBJ2-3; v_gene: TRBV25-1; d_gene: NA; abundance: NA; CDR3nt: TGTGCCAGCAAGGCCTCGAAGACGCAGTATTTT; CDR3aa: CASKASKTQYF
len: 13; j_gene: TRBJ1-5; v_gene: TRBV7-2; d_gene: NA; abundance: NA; CDR3nt: TGTGCCAGCAGCTTAGGGAATAGACAGCCCCAGCATTTT; CDR3aa: CASSLGNRQPQHF
len: 14; j_gene: TRBJ2-5; v_gene: TRBV7-2; d_gene: NA; abundance: NA; CDR3nt: TGTGCCAGCAGCGCCGGGACCCTCCAGGGGACCCAGTACTTC; CDR3aa: CASSAGTLQGTQYF
len: 12; j_gene: TRBJ2-2; v_gene: TRBV7-3; d_gene: NA; abundance: NA; CDR3nt: TGTGCCAGCGGGACAACCACCGGGGAGCTGTTTTTT; CDR3aa: CASGTTTGELFF
len: 13; j_gene: TRBJ1-1; v_gene: TRBV4-3; d_gene: NA; abundance: NA; CDR3nt: TGCGCCAGCAGCGCGAGGGAGAACACTGAAGCTTTCTTT; CDR3aa: CASSARENTEAFF
len: 12; j_gene: TRBJ1-2; v_gene: TRBV6-5; d_gene: NA; abundance: few; CDR3nt: TGTGCCAGCAGTGTTCTGGGGATCGGCTACACCTTC; CDR3aa: CASSVLGIGYTF
len: 14; j_gene: TRBJ1-5; v_gene: TRBV6-5; d_gene: NA; abundance: NA; CDR3nt: TGTGCCAGCAGTGAAACAGGTCTCAATCAGCCCCAGCATTTT; CDR3aa: CASSETGLNQPQHF
len: 12; j_gene: TRBJ2-5; v_gene: TRBV2; d_gene: NA; abundance: NA; CDR3nt: TGTGCCGGACGGGACTTACAAGAGACCCAGTACTTC; CDR3aa: CAGRDLQETQYF
len: 14; j_gene: TRBJ2-3; v_gene: TRBV5-6; d_gene: NA; abundance: NA; CDR3nt: TGTGCCAGCACCTCTGGACCATACGCAGATACGCAGTATTTT; CDR3aa: CASTSGPYADTQYF
len: 14; j_gene: TRBJ1-1; v_gene: TRBV19; d_gene: NA; abundance: NA; CDR3nt: TGTGCCAGTAGTATACGGCAGCCGGGGACTGAAGCTTTCTTT; CDR3aa: CASSIRQPGTEAFF
len: 15; j_gene: TRBJ2-5; v_gene: TRBV15; d_gene: NA; abundance: NA; CDR3nt: TGTGCCACCAGCAGAGATTTAGGGGAGTGGGAGACCCAGTACTTC; CDR3aa: CATSRDLGEWETQYF
len: 14; j_gene: TRBJ1-2; v_gene: TRBV9; d_gene: NA; abundance: NA; CDR3nt: TGTGCCAGCAGCGTGGTCCCAGGAAACTATGGCTACACCTTC; CDR3aa: CASSVVPGNYGYTF
len: 16; j_gene: TRBJ2-2; v_gene: TRBV29-1; d_gene: NA; abundance: NA; CDR3nt: TGCAGCGTTGAAGATGTAAGGCACCCGAACACCGGGGAGCTGTTTTTT; CDR3aa: CSVEDVRHPNTGELFF
len: 16; j_gene: TRBJ2-1; v_gene: TRBV4-2; d_gene: TRBD2; abundance: once; CDR3nt: TGTGCCAGCAGCCAGGGAACTAGCGGGGCGCGCGATGAGCAGTTCTTC; CDR3aa: CASSQGTSGARDEQFF
len: 12; j_gene: TRBJ2-5; v_gene: TRBV5-1; d_gene: NA; abundance: few; CDR3nt: TGCGCCAGCAGCGCTGACCAAGAGACCCAGTACTTC; CDR3aa: CASSADQETQYF
len: 10; j_gene: TRBJ2-5; v_gene: TRBV29-1; d_gene: NA; abundance: NA; CDR3nt: TGCAGCGTTGCGGGAGAGACCCAGTACTTC; CDR3aa: CSVAGETQYF
len: 13; j_gene: TRBJ2-3; v_gene: TRBV4-3; d_gene: NA; abundance: NA; CDR3nt: TGCGCCAGCAGGTTCCAGGGAGCAGATACGCAGTATTTT; CDR3aa: CASRFQGADTQYF
len: 14; j_gene: TRBJ2-5; v_gene: TRBV29-1; d_gene: TRBD2; abundance: NA; CDR3nt: TGCAGCGTTGTCCGAGGCGGGGGGGTAGAGACCCAGTACTTC; CDR3aa: CSVVRGGGVETQYF
len: 17; j_gene: TRBJ2-2; v_gene: TRBV4-1; d_gene: TRBD2; abundance: NA; CDR3nt: TGCGCCAGCAGCCAAGATACCAGCGGGGCGTACACCGGGGAGCTGTTTTTT; CDR3aa: CASSQDTSGAYTGELFF
len: 16; j_gene: TRBJ2-1; v_gene: TRBV5-1; d_gene: NA; abundance: NA; CDR3nt: TGCGCCAGCAGCTTGGCCGGGAGGGGGCTCGCGGTGGAGCAGTTCTTC; CDR3aa: CASSLAGRGLAVEQFF
len: 15; j_gene: TRBJ1-1; v_gene: TRBV7-6; d_gene: TRBD1; abundance: few; CDR3nt: TGTGCCAGCAGCCCTGGGGGACAGGGAAACACTGAAGCTTTCTTT; CDR3aa: CASSPGGQGNTEAFF
len: 16; j_gene: TRBJ2-3; v_gene: TRBV7-9; d_gene: NA; abundance: few; CDR3nt: TGTGCCAGCAGCCCTTACCAGGGGGGAGACACAGATACGCAGTATTTT; CDR3aa: CASSPYQGGDTDTQYF
len: 13; j_gene: TRBJ1-2; v_gene: TRBV5-1; d_gene: NA; abundance: NA; CDR3nt: TGCGCCAGCAGCTTGGGAGGATCTACCGGCTACACCTTC; CDR3aa: CASSLGGSTGYTF
len: 12; j_gene: TRBJ1-2; v_gene: TRBV30; d_gene: TRBD1; abundance: NA; CDR3nt: TGTGCCTGGGCCGGGACAGGGGAACCGATGGGCTTC; CDR3aa: CAWAGTGEPMGF
len: 11; j_gene: TRBJ2-7; v_gene: TRBV29-1; d_gene: NA; abundance: NA; CDR3nt: TGCAGCGTAACAGGGTCCGGGGAGCAGTACTTC; CDR3aa: CSVTGSGEQYF
len: 14; j_gene: TRBJ2-5; v_gene: TRBV25-1; d_gene: NA; abundance: few; CDR3nt: TGTGCCAGCAGTGAATCTGTTCCGGGGGTGGCCCAGTACTTC; CDR3aa: CASSESVPGVAQYF
len: 13; j_gene: TRBJ2-3; v_gene: TRBV30; d_gene: NA; abundance: few; CDR3nt: TGTGCCTGGAGTGTACTCCCCCCGGATACGCAGTATTTT; CDR3aa: CAWSVLPPDTQYF
len: 13; j_gene: TRBJ1-2; v_gene: TRBV29-1; d_gene: TRBD1; abundance: once; CDR3nt: TGCAGCGTTAGACAGGGAGATAACTATGGCTACACCTTC; CDR3aa: CSVRQGDNYGYTF
len: 15; j_gene: TRBJ1-6; v_gene: TRBV30; d_gene: NA; abundance: NA; CDR3nt: TGTGCCTGGACAGGGGATCTTCCCTATAATTCACCCCTCCACTTT; CDR3aa: CAWTGDLPYNSPLHF
len: 16; j_gene: TRBJ2-1; v_gene: TRBV18; d_gene: NA; abundance: once; CDR3nt: TGTGCCAGCTCACCCGCCTCAGCCCCTCTCCACAATGAGCAGTTCTTC; CDR3aa: CASSPASAPLHNEQFF
len: 13; j_gene: TRBJ1-1; v_gene: TRBV7-2; d_gene: NA; abundance: NA; CDR3nt: TGTGCCAGCAGCTTAGGGCCCGTCCGTGAAGCTTTCTTT; CDR3aa: CASSLGPVREAFF
len: 16; j_gene: TRBJ2-1; v_gene: TRBV4-2; d_gene: TRBD2; abundance: NA; CDR3nt: TGTGCCAGCAGCCAAGAAGGACTAGCGGGGGACAATGAGCAGTTCTTC; CDR3aa: CASSQEGLAGDNEQFF
len: 12; j_gene: TRBJ2-3; v_gene: TRBV10-3; d_gene: NA; abundance: NA; CDR3nt: TGTGCCATCAGTGCAAGCACAGATACGCAGTATTTT; CDR3aa: CAISASTDTQYF
len: 14; j_gene: TRBJ1-6; v_gene: TRBV25-1; d_gene: NA; abundance: NA; CDR3nt: TGTGCCAGCAGTGTAGGAGGGAATAATTCACCCCTCCACTTT; CDR3aa: CASSVGGNNSPLHF
len: 14; j_gene: TRBJ2-7; v_gene: TRBV29-1; d_gene: TRBD1; abundance: NA; CDR3nt: TGCAGCGTGGAACTCAGGACAGGGTGGGGCGAGCAGTACTTC; CDR3aa: CSVELRTGWGEQYF
len: 14; j_gene: TRBJ2-7; v_gene: TRBV10-3; d_gene: TRBD2; abundance: few; CDR3nt: TGTGCCATCAGTGACCCCCAGCGGGGGTTCGAGCAGTACTTC; CDR3aa: CAISDPQRGFEQYF